These T cell receptor beta chains were read from a single sample in a study of control samples from healthy donors and cancer patients. TCRdb keeps only in-frame clones here, not all; method: immunoSEQ multiplex PCR. The sample carries roughly 90,000 clones, roughly 89% recorded once. The specimen was PBMCs. These receptors came from a woman aged 45-65 years with colorectal cancer. Both conserved end residues are part of each CDR3. The order of the fields is clone size, CDR3 length, D gene, V gene, J gene, CDR3 DNA, CDR3 protein. D genes are given only for firm matches. Not every row has a clone size; where given, it reads once, few, many or a size class.

>NA|16|NA|TRBV4-1|TRBJ1-4
TGCGCCAGCAGCCAAGTTTCAGGATGGGATAATGAAAAACTGTTTTTT
CASSQVSGWDNEKLFF
>NA|16|NA|TRBV12-5|TRBJ1-2
TGTGCTAGTGGTTTGGGAACTCTCGGGTCGGGCTATGGCTACACCTTC
CASGLGTLGSGYGYTF
>NA|15|TRBD1|TRBV27|TRBJ2-1
TGTGCCACCCGCCCGGGACAGGGGGGGAACAATGAGCAGTTCTTC
CATRPGQGGNNEQFF
>NA|15|TRBD1|TRBV5-1|TRBJ2-3
TGCGCCAGCATGACGGGACAGGGGGTGGTAGATACGCAGTATTTT
CASMTGQGVVDTQYF
>NA|16|NA|TRBV7-2|TRBJ2-3
TGTGCCAGCAGCTTAGTGCCGGTTCGCGGCACAGATACGCAGTATTTT
CASSLVPVRGTDTQYF
>NA|14|NA|TRBV6-1|TRBJ1-3
TGTGCCAGCAGTGAACCAGGTTCTGGAAACACCATATATTTT
CASSEPGSGNTIYF
>NA|15|NA|TRBV24-1|TRBJ2-5
TGTGCCACCAGTGACCAACAGGGATTGGGAGAGACCCAGTACTTC
CATSDQQGLGETQYF
>NA|15|NA|TRBV6-5|TRBJ2-3
TGTGCCAGCAGTTACTTGGGACAACCCACAGATACGCAGTATTTT
CASSYLGQPTDTQYF
>once|17|TRBD2|TRBV30|TRBJ2-1
TGTGCCTGGACGGCGGGAGGGGGCAGGGCCCTCTACAATGAGCAGTTCTTC
CAWTAGGGRALYNEQFF
>NA|13|NA|TRBV10-3|TRBJ1-5
TGTGCCATCTCGGGCGGGGGCAATCAGCCCCAGCATTTT
CAISGGGNQPQHF
>NA|14|TRBD1|TRBV6-5|TRBJ1-2
TGTGCCAGCAGCCGACTGGGACAGCTCTATGGCTACACCTTC
CASSRLGQLYGYTF
>NA|13|NA|TRBV9|TRBJ1-2
TGTGCCAGCAGCGTATTGGGGTCCTATGGCTACACCTTC
CASSVLGSYGYTF
>NA|14|TRBD1|TRBV30|TRBJ2-5
TGTGCCTGGGCCCTAACAGGGGCACAAGAGACCCAGTACTTC
CAWALTGAQETQYF
>once|15|NA|TRBV3-1/TRBV3-2|TRBJ1-2
TGTGCCAGCAGCCAAGGAGGACGAGCTAACTATGGCTACACCTTC
CASSQGGRANYGYTF
>NA|15|NA|TRBV27|TRBJ1-6
TGTGCCAGCAGTTTAAGGGAGACACATGGTTCACCCCTCCACTTT
CASSLRETHGSPLHF
>NA|14|TRBD1|TRBV19|TRBJ1-2
TGTGCCAGTAGTCCCGGACAGGGCCCCTATGGCTACACCTTC
CASSPGQGPYGYTF
>NA|14|NA|TRBV28|TRBJ1-3
TGTGCCAGCAGTTTAGGGGGGACTGGAAACACCATATATTTT
CASSLGGTGNTIYF
>NA|16|NA|TRBV7-2|TRBJ2-2
TGTGCCAGCAGCTTACGGGGGTCCGTGAACACCGGGGAGCTGTTTTTT
CASSLRGSVNTGELFF
>few|14|TRBD1|TRBV5-8|TRBJ2-1
TGTGCCAGCAGCTTGGGGACAGGGACGGCTGAGCAGTTCTTC
CASSLGTGTAEQFF
>NA|14|TRBD1|TRBV9|TRBJ2-1
TGTGCCAGCAGCCTCAGAGGACAGGTCAATGAGCAGTTCTTC
CASSLRGQVNEQFF
>few|13|NA|TRBV7-9|TRBJ1-1
TGTGCCAGCAGCTTAGGCTCAAACACTGAAGCTTTCTTT
CASSLGSNTEAFF
>NA|12|NA|TRBV3-1/TRBV3-2|TRBJ1-5
TGTGCCAGCAGACAGGGAAATCAGCCCCAGCATTTT
CASRQGNQPQHF
>NA|15|NA|TRBV19|TRBJ1-2
TGTGCCAGTAGTATAGGCGCTACTCAGGGCTATGGCTACACCTTC
CASSIGATQGYGYTF
>NA|16|NA|TRBV11-3|TRBJ2-3
TGTGCCAGCAGCCAAACTCTACGCGGGGGCACAGATACGCAGTATTTT
CASSQTLRGGTDTQYF
>NA|14|TRBD1|TRBV19|TRBJ1-1
TGTGCCAGTAGTTTAACAGGGGAAGGGACTGAAGCTTTCTTT
CASSLTGEGTEAFF
>once|16|TRBD1|TRBV4-3|TRBJ2-1
TGCGCCAGCAGCCAAGATAGGACAGGGGGATACAATGAGCAGTTCTTC
CASSQDRTGGYNEQFF
>NA|13|NA|TRBV12-3/TRBV12-4|TRBJ1-2
TGTGCCAGCAACAGGGACGTTGACTATGGCTACACCTTC
CASNRDVDYGYTF
>NA|12|NA|TRBV29-1|TRBJ2-4
TGCAGCGTCCGGTCGGGGTTAAACATTCAGTACTTC
CSVRSGLNIQYF
>NA|14|TRBD1|TRBV19|TRBJ1-6
TGTGCCAGTAGTCCAAGACAGGGGCTCCTGCCCCTCCACTTT
CASSPRQGLLPLHF
>NA|13|NA|TRBV6-1|TRBJ1-5
TGTGCCAGCAGTCAAGCTGGCAATCAGCCCCAGCATTTT
CASSQAGNQPQHF
>NA|14|NA|TRBV7-3|TRBJ1-1
TGTGCCAGCAGCCGCGACAGATGGAACACTGAAGCTTTCTTT
CASSRDRWNTEAFF
>NA|15|NA|TRBV7-2|TRBJ1-2
TGTGCCAGCAGAACCGATCCGCTATCCCACTATGGCTACACCTTC
CASRTDPLSHYGYTF